The 13 T cell receptor beta chains given below trace back to one sample, sequenced in a study of blood T cell repertoires in COVID-19. This table comes from immunoSEQ multiplex PCR, and its TCRdb copy is limited to in-frame clones, with some not included. The sample consists of hundreds of thousands of clones, 84% of them appearing once. What was sequenced was PBMCs or T cells enriched from blood (not recorded which). The receptors derive from a man aged 25 to 45 with acute COVID-19.

Turning to this clone: The junction departs from germline at one end; a sequencing error may be responsible. The V gene is TRBV5-1, the J gene TRBJ2-2; 7 positions match TRBD2. Germline V lookup: CDR1 SGHRS, CDR2 YFSETQ. This CDR3 spans 13 amino acids. CDR3 in amino acids: CASNPGGVGELFF. CDR3 DNA sequence: TGTGCCAGCAACCCGGGGGGAGTTGGGGAGCTGTTTTTT. The whole variable domain, remainder taken from reference TRBV5-1 and TRBJ2-2, is KAGVTQTPRYLIKTRGQQVTLSCSPISGHRSVSWYQQTPGQGLQFLFEYFSETQRNKGNFPGRFSGRQFSNSRSEMNVSTLELGDSALYLCASNPGGVGELFFGEGSRLTVL.

The chain links TRBV27 to TRBJ2-1; TRBD1 is a possible D gene (5 bases). The CDR3 totals 14 residues. Trimming stripped 4 bases from V and 12 bases from J, with 19 bases between. The germline V gene has CDR1 MNHEY and CDR2 SMNVEV (reference sequence). The CDR3 is CASSSSRLAQGQFF. DNA of the CDR3: TGTGCCAGCAGTTCATCCCGACTGGCCCAGGGGCAGTTCTTC.

The chain has TRBV5-1 and TRBJ2-1; 7 positions match TRBD2. The CDR3 runs 16 residues. The germline V gene encodes CDR1 SGHRS and CDR2 YFSETQ. Trimming at V came to 1 base and at J to 8 bases, leaving 12 bases not matched to a gene. CDR3 DNA sequence: TGCGCCAGCAGCTTGAAGTTGCGGGGGAGTCTTCATGAGCAGTTCTTC. Its protein product is CASSLKLRGSLHEQFF.

This chain joins TRBV9 and TRBJ1-2; possibly TRBD1 for D (6 bases). Germline CDR1 is SGDLS and CDR2 is YYNGEE. This CDR3 region has 15 residues. V was shortened by 0 bases and J by 4 bases, with 13 bases between the two germline ends. In nucleotides, the CDR3 is TGTGCCAGCAGCGTAGAGGCAGGGGCGGGCTATGGCTACACCTTC. Its protein is CASSVEAGAGYGYTF.

The chain couples TRBV2 to TRBJ1-2; D not certain. The germline V gene has CDR1 SNHLY and CDR2 FYNNEI. Trimming stripped 4 bases from V and 4 bases from J, with 10 bases between. This CDR3 is built from 13 residues. The CDR3 spells CASSVREFYGYTF. CDR3 nucleotide sequence: TGTGCCAGCAGTGTGAGAGAATTCTATGGCTACACCTTC.

This clone has just one count. Sequence at one end of the junction differs from germline and may be a read error. CDR3 region: CASSIGTGGGQPQHF. As DNA, the CDR3 is TGTGCCAGCAGCATAGGGACAGGGGGCGGGCAGCCCCAGCATTTT. The chain recombines TRBV5-1 with TRBJ1-5, with TRBD1 matching over 12 bases. CDR1 and CDR2 (germline): SGHRS, YFSETQ. This CDR3 has 15 amino acids.

CDR3 sequence (DNA): TGTGCCAGCAGCCCGAAGGGATTTCTGGCTGGGGGGACTGAAGCTTTCTTT. Translation gives CASSPKGFLAGGTEAFF. The chain recombines TRBV5-6 with TRBJ1-1; a weak D match, TRBD1 (5 bases). Trimming took off 4 bases at V and 5 bases at J, with 24 bases between the two ends. CDR1 and CDR2 from the germline V gene are SGHDT and YYEEEE. This CDR3 has 17 residues. The full variable domain, with the rest looked up from reference TRBV5-6 and TRBJ1-1, is DAGVTQSPTHLIKTRGQQVTLRCSPKSGHDTVSWYQQALGQGPQFIFQYYEEEERQRGNFPDRFSGHQFPNYSSELNVNALLLGDSALYLCASSPKGFLAGGTEAFFGQGTRLTVV.

In the case of this clone: Germline is not matched at one junction end, which may reflect a read error. The genes are TRBV5-1 and TRBJ1-4, with D unclear. The CDR3 has 16 amino acids. Germline values: CDR1 SGHRS, CDR2 YFSETQ. This chain's CDR3 is CASSTGSLTTNEKLFF. CDR3 sequence (DNA): TGTGCCAGCAGCACCGGGTCCCTCACAACTAATGAAAAACTGTTTTTT.

This clone was observed a handful of times. The chain has TRBV10-3 and TRBJ2-5, with D perhaps matching TRBD1 (5 bases). This CDR3 has 15 amino acids. CDR1 is ENHRY, CDR2 SYGVKD, per germline. V gave up 0 bases and J gave up 2 bases, with 10 bases separating them. The CDR3 DNA is TGTGCCATCAGTGAGTCGCAGGGCCTACAAGAGACCCAGTACTTC. Protein: CAISESQGLQETQYF.

Regarding this clone: Germline is not matched at one junction end, which may reflect a read error. This chain uses TRBV5-1 with TRBJ1-2, with 9 bases matching TRBD1. This CDR3 region has 14 residues. Germline V gene data show CDR1 as SGHRS and CDR2 as YFSETQ. CDR3 DNA: TGTGCCAGCAGCCCTGCCGGGACAGGGCATGGCTACACCTTC. Translation gives CASSPAGTGHGYTF.

This clone was observed a handful of times. The genes are TRBV2 and TRBJ2-1; D may be TRBD2 (5 bases). Germline loops: CDR1 SNHLY, CDR2 FYNNEI. This CDR3 spans 14 amino acids. The ends were cut back, 8 bases at V and 0 bases at J, with 11 bases in the middle. The CDR3 nucleotides read TGTGCCAGCGGGAGCACGAGCTCCTACAATGAGCAGTTCTTC. Residues: CASGSTSSYNEQFF.

The rearrangement joins TRBV6-5 to TRBJ2-4; 7 bases are shared with TRBD2. Germline-derived CDR1 and CDR2 are MNHEY and SVGAGI. This CDR3 has 14 amino acids. Unmatched junction bases numbered 5, after V lost 8 bases and J lost 1 base. The CDR3, as DNA: TGTGCCAGCGGGGACGGGAGGGCCAAAAACATTCAGTACTTC. This codes for CASGDGRAKNIQYF.

This chain joins TRBV12-3 or TRBV12-4 and TRBJ2-5, with D possibly TRBD2 on 6 matching bases. With 5 bases removed from V and 5 bases from J, the gap between germline ends came to 12 bases. The CDR3 consists of 13 residues. Here the CDR3 reads CASSQTGEETQYF. In DNA, the CDR3 is TGTGCCAGCAGTCAGACGGGGGAGGAGACCCAGTACTTC.